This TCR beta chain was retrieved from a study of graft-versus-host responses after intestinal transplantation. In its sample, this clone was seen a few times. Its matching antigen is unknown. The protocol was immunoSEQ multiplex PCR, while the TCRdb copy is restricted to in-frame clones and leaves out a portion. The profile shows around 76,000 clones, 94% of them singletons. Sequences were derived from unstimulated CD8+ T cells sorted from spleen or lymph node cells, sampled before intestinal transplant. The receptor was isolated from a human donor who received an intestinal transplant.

The DNA for the CDR3 is TGTGCCAGCAGGGGGGGCCACTCTGGAAACACCATATATTTT. Translation: CASRGGHSGNTIYF. The J gene is TRBJ1-3, the V gene TRBV7-9, with D tentatively TRBD1 (6 bases). V was shortened by 6 bases and J by 0 bases, with 9 bases between the two germline ends. Looked up from germline, CDR1 is SEHNR and CDR2 is FQNEAQ (reference sequence). The CDR3 totals 14 residues.